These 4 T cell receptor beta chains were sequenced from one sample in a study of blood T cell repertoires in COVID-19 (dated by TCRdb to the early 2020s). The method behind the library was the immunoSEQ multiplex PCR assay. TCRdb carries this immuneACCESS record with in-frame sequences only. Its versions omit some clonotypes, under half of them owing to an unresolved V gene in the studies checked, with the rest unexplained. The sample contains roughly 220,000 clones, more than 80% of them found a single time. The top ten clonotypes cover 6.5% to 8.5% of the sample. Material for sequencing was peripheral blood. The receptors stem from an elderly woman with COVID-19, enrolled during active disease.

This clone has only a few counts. CDR3 residues: CASSSGDIRTQYF. In nucleotides, the CDR3 is TGCGCCAGCAGCTCCGGGGACATCCGGACCCAGTACTTC. V usage is TRBV5-1 and J usage is TRBJ2-5, with TRBD1 as a possible D gene (6 bases). The CDR3 length is 13 residues. Germline CDR1 is SGHRS and CDR2 is YFSETQ. Between the trimmed V and J ends, which lost 3 bases and 7 bases, there was a span of 13 bases. The full variable domain, completed using reference TRBV5-1 and TRBJ2-5, is KAGVTQTPRYLIKTRGQQVTLSCSPISGHRSVSWYQQTPGQGLQFLFEYFSETQRNKGNFPGRFSGRQFSNSRSEMNVSTLELGDSALYLCASSSGDIRTQYFGPGTRLLVL.

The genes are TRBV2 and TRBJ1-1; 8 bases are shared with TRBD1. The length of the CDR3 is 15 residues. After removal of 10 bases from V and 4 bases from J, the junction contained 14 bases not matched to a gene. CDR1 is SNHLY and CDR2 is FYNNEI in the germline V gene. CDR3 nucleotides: TGTGCCACCGGGGGGACAGGAAAGGGTAGCACTGAAGCTTTCTTT. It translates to CATGGTGKGSTEAFF. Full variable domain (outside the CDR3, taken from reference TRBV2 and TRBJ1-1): EPEVTQTPSHQVTQMGQEVILRCVPISNHLYFYWYRQILGQKVEFLVSFYNNEISEKSEIFDDQFSVERPDGSNFTLKIRSTKLEDSAMYFCATGGTGKGSTEAFFGQGTRLTVV.

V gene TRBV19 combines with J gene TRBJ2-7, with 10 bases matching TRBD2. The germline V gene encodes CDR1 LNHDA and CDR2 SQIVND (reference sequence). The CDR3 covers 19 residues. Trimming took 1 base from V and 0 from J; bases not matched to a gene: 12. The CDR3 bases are TGTGCCAGTAGTATAGCCCACCCTAGCGGGAGAGCCAGCTCCTACGAGCAGTACTTC. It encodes CASSIAHPSGRASSYEQYF. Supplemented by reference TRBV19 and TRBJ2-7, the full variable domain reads DGGITQSPKYLFRKEGQNVTLSCEQNLNHDAMYWYRQDPGQGLRLIYYSQIVNDFQKGDIAEGYSVSREKKESFPLTVTSAQKNPTAFYLCASSIAHPSGRASSYEQYFGPGTRLTVT.

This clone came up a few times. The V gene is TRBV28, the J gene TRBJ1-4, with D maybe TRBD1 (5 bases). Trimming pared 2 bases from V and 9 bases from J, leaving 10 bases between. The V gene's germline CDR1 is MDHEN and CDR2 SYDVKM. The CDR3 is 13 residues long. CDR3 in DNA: TGTGCCAGCAGTTTACGGCAGGGAAAAAAACTGTTTTTT. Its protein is CASSLRQGKKLFF.